This T cell receptor beta chain was obtained from a study of T-cell memory formation after mild COVID-19. The V gene end was trimmed by 5 bases and the J gene end by 10 bases; junction bases not matched to a gene: 11. The CDR3 loop spans 15 amino acids. TCRdb called the 5' RACE reads again in MiXCR, with one record for every CDR3 protein. The profile shows nearly 110,000 distinct CDR3 sequences, over 15% of them singletons. Overall study results and limits: Clones from the second wave (peaking day 37) had unconfirmed SARS-CoV-2 specificity. The study found balanced CD4/CD8 in clones contracting day 15 to 85 and a CD4+ lean in later expanders. Some responding clones appeared in pre-infection memory, suggesting cross-reactive memory joined.

Comments on this clonotype: What it recognizes is unknown.

Material for sequencing was PBMCs or a T cell subset sorted from them (not recorded which). The rearrangement links TRBV12-3 or TRBV12-4 to TRBJ2-1; 10 nucleotides agree with TRBD1. The sequence was collected from an adult woman who had mild COVID-19 (a few samples of this study predate the infection). Cell type and time point are not known. CDR3 bases: TGTGCCAGCAGTCCCTCCGGACAGGGGGGGAGGGAGCAGTTCTTC. Amino acid sequence: CASSPSGQGGREQFF.